This entry concerns a single T cell receptor (beta chain). TCRdb recomputed calls from the PCR reads with MiXCR, one row per CDR3 protein. The sample has 7,000 or so distinct CDR3 sequences; about 31% are singletons. This sample was taken from a study of immune characterization of retroperitoneal liposarcoma. V shed 4 bases and J shed 7 bases, with 11 bases lying between them. Germline V gives CDR1 SGHVS, CDR2 FNYEAQ. The CDR3 extends over 13 amino acids. This sequence was found in a female donor with retroperitoneal liposarcoma. Source material: tumor tissue. The chain joins TRBV7-6 to TRBJ2-1; D gene uncertain. CDR3 in DNA: TGTGCCAGCAGCTCCCTACCCTTAAATGAGCAGTTCTTC. Its translation: CASSSLPLNEQFF.